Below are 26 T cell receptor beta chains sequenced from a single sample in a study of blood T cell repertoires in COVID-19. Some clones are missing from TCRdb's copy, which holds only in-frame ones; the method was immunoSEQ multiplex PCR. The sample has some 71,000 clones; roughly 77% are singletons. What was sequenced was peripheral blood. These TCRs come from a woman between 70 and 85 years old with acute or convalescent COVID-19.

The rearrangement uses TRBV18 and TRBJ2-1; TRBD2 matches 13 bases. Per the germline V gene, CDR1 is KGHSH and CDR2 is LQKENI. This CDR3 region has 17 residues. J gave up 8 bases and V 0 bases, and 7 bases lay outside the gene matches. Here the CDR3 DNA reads TGTGCCAGCTCACCACCCCCACTAGCGGGAGGGCCCGATGAGCAGTTCTTC. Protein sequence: CASSPPPLAGGPDEQFF.

The CDR3 spells CASSVRTDSYEQYF. CDR3 bases: TGTGCCAGCTCGGTGCGGACAGACTCCTACGAGCAGTACTTC. The chain recombines TRBV6-5 with TRBJ2-7; a possible D gene is TRBD1 (6 bases). The ends were cut back, 8 bases at V and 0 bases at J, with 14 bases in the middle. There are 14 residues in the CDR3. Per the germline V gene, CDR1 is MNHEY and CDR2 is SVGAGI.

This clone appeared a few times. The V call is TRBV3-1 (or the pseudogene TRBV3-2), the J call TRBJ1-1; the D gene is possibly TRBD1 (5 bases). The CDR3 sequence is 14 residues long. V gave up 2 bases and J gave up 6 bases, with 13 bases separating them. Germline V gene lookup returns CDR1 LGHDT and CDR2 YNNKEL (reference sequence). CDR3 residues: CASSQSGIYPEAFF. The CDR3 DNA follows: TGTGCCAGCAGCCAATCAGGGATCTACCCTGAAGCTTTCTTT.

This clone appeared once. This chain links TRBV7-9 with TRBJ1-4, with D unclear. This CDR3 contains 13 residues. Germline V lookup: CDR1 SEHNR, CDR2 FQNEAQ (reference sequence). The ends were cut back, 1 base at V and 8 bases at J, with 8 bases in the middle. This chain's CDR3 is CASSLGPGEKLFF. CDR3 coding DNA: TGTGCCAGCAGCTTAGGCCCGGGAGAAAAACTGTTTTTT.

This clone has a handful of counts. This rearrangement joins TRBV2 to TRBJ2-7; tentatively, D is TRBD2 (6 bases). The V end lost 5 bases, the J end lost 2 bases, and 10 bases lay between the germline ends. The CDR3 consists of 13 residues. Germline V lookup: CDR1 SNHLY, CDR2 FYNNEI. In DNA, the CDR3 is TGTGCCAGCAGTTTACGGGAGACCTACGAGCAGTACTTC. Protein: CASSLRETYEQYF.

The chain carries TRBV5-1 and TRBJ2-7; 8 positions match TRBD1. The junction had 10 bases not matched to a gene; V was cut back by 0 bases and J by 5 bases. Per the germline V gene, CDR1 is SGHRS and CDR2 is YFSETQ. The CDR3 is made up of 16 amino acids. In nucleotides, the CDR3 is TGCGCCAGCAGCTTGGGGTTGTCAGGGGGCGCGCACGAGCAGTACTTC. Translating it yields CASSLGLSGGAHEQYF.

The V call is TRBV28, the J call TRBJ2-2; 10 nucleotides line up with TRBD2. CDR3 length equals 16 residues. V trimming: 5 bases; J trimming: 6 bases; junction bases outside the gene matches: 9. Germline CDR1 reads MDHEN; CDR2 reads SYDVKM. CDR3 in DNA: TGTGCCAGCAGTCCCCATAGCGGGAGGTTCGCCGGGGAGCTGTTTTTT. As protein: CASSPHSGRFAGELFF.

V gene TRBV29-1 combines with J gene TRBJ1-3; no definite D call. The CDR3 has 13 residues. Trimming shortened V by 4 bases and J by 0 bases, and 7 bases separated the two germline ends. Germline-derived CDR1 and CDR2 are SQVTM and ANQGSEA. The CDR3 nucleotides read TGCAGCGTTGCGACACTCTCTGGAAACACCATATATTTT. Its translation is CSVATLSGNTIYF.

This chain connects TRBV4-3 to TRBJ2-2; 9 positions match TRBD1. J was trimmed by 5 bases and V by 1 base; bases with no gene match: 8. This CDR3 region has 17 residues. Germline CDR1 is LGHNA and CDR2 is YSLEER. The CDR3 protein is CASSQGLQGARTGELFF. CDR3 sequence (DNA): TGCGCCAGCAGCCAAGGCTTACAGGGGGCGCGTACCGGGGAGCTGTTTTTT.

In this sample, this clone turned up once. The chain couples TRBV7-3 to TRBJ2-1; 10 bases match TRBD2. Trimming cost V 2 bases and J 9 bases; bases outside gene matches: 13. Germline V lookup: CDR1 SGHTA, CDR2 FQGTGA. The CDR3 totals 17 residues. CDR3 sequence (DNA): TGTGCCAGCAGCTTATTCGGTTGGGCTAGCGGGAGTCCTGAGCAGTTCTTC. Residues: CASSLFGWASGSPEQFF.

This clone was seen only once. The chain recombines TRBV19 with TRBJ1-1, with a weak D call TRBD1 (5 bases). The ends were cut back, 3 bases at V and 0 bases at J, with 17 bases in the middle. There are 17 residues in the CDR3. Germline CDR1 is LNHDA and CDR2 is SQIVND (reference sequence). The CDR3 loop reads CASSIRGRQPMNTEAFF. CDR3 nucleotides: TGTGCCAGTAGTATCAGAGGAAGACAGCCAATGAACACTGAAGCTTTCTTT.

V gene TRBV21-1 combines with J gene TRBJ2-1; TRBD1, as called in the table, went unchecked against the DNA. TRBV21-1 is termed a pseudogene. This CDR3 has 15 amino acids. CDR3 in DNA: TGTGCCAGCAGCAAGACAGCGAGCTCCTACAATGAGCAGTTCTTC. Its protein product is CASSKTASSYNEQFF.

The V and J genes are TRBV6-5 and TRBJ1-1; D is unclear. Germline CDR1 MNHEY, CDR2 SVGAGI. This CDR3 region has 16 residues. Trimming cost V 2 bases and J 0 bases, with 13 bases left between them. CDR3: CASSYAAANMNTEAFF. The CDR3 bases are TGTGCCAGCAGTTACGCGGCCGCAAATATGAACACTGAAGCTTTCTTT.

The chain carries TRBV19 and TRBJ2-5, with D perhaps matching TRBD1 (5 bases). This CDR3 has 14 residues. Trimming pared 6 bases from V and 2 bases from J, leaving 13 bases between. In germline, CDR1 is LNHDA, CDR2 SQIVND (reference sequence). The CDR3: CASRQDREQETQYF. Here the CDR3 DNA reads TGTGCCAGTAGACAAGACAGAGAACAAGAGACCCAGTACTTC.

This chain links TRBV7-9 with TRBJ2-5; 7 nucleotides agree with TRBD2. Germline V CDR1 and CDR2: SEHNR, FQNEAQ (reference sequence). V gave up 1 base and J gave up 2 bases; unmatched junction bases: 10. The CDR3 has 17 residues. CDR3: CASSLGGGGGGQETQYF. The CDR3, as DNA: TGTGCCAGCAGCTTAGGCGGTGGAGGCGGGGGACAAGAGACCCAGTACTTC.

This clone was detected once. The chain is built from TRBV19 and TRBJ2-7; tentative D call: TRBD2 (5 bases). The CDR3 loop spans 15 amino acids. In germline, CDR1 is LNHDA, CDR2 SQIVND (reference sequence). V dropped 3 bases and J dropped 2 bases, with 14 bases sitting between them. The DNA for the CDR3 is TGTGCCAGTAGTATTTGGCTAGCTGCGCCCTACGAGCAGTACTTC. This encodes CASSIWLAAPYEQYF.

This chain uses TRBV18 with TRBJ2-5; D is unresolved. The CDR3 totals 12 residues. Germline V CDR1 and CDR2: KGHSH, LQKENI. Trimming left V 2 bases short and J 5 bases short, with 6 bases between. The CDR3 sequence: CASSPSSETQYF. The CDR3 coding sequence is TGTGCCAGCTCACCATCTTCGGAGACCCAGTACTTC.

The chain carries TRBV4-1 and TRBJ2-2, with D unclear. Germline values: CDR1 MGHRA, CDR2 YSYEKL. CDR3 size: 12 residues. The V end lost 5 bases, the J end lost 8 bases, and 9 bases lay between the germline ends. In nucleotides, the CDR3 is TGCGCCAGCAGCGACCACAGAGGGGAGCTGTTTTTT. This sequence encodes CASSDHRGELFF.

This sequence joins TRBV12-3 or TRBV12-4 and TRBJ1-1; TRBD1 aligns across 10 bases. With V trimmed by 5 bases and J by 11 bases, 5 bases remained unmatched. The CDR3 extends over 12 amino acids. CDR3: CASSPRQGAAFF. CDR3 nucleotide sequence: TGTGCCAGCAGTCCCAGACAGGGGGCGGCTTTCTTT.

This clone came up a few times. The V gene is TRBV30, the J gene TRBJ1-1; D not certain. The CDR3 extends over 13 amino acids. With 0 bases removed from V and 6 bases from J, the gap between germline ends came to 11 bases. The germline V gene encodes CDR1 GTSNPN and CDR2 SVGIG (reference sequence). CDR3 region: CAWSVLKWSEAFF. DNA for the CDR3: TGTGCCTGGAGTGTACTTAAGTGGTCTGAAGCTTTCTTT.

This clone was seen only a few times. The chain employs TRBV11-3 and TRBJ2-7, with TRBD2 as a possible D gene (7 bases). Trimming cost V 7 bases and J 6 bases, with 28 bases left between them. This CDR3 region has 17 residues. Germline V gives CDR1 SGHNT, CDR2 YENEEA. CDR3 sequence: CASTQRGGDGGVGEQYF. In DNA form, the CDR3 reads TGTGCCAGCACCCAAAGGGGGGGGGACGGAGGGGTCGGCGAGCAGTACTTC. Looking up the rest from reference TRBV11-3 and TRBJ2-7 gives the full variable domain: EAGVVQSPRYKIIEKKQPVAFWCNPISGHNTLYWYLQNLGQGPELLIRYENEEAVDDSQLPKDRFSAERLKGVDSTLKIQPAELGDSAVYLCASTQRGGDGGVGEQYFGPGTRLTVT.

The DNA of the CDR3 is TGCGCCAGCAGCCCCAGACAGGTTTCCACTGAAGCTTTCTTT. This codes for CASSPRQVSTEAFF. V is TRBV4-1 and J is TRBJ1-1; D perhaps matches TRBD1 (6 bases). The CDR3 loop spans 14 amino acids. V lost 4 bases and J 4 bases, leaving 13 bases between the germline ends. Germline V CDR1 and CDR2: MGHRA, YSYEKL.

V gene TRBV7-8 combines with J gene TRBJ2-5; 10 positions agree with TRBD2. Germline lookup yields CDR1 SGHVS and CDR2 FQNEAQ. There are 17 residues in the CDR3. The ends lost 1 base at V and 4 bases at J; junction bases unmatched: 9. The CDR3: CASSLDVLLAGIETQYF. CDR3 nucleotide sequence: TGTGCCAGCAGCTTAGACGTCTTACTAGCGGGGATAGAGACCCAGTACTTC.

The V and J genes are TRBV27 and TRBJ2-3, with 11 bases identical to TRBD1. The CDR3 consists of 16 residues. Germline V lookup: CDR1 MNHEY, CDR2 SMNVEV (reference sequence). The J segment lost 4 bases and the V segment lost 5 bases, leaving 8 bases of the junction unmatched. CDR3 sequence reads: CASSPSRTGGADTQYF. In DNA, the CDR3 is TGTGCCAGCAGTCCGTCCCGGACAGGGGGCGCAGATACGCAGTATTTT.

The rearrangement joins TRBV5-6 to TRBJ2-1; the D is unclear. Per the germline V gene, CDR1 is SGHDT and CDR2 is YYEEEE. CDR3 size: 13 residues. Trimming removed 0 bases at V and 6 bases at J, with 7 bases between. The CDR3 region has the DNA TGTGCCAGCAGCTTGGGTCTAATCAATGAGCAGTTCTTC. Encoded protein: CASSLGLINEQFF.

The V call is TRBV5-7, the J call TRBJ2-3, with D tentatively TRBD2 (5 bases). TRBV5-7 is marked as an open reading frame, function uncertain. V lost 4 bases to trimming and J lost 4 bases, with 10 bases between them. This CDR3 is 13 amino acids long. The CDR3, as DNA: TGTGCCAGCAGCGTCTCGGGGTCAGATACGCAGTATTTT. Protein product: CASSVSGSDTQYF.